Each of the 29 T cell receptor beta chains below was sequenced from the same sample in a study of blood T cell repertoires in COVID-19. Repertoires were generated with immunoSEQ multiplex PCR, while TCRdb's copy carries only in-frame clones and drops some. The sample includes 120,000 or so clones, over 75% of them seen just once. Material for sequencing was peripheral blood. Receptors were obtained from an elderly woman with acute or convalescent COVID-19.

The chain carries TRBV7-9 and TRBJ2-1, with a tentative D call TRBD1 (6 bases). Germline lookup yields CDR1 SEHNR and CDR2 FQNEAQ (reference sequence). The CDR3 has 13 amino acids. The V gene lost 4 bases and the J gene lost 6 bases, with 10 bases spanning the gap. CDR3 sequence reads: CASSYRQANEQFF. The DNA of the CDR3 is TGTGCCAGCAGCTATAGACAGGCCAATGAGCAGTTCTTC.

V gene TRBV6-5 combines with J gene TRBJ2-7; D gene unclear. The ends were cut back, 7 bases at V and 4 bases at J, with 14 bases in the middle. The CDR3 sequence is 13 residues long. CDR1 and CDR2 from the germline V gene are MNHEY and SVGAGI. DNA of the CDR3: TGTGCCAGCACCCGAGGTCCGGAGTACGAGCAGTACTTC. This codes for CASTRGPEYEQYF.

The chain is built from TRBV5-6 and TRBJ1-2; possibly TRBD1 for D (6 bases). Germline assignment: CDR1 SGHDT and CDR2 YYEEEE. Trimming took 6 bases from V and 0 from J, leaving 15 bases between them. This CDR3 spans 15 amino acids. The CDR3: CASKETGLSNYGYTF. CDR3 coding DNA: TGTGCCAGCAAGGAAACAGGGCTTTCTAACTATGGCTACACCTTC. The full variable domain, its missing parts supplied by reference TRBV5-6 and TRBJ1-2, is DAGVTQSPTHLIKTRGQQVTLRCSPKSGHDTVSWYQQALGQGPQFIFQYYEEEERQRGNFPDRFSGHQFPNYSSELNVNALLLGDSALYLCASKETGLSNYGYTFGSGTRLTVV.

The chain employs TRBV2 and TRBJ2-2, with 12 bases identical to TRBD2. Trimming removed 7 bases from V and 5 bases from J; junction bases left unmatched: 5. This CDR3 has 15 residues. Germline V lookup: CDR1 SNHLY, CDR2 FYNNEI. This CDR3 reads CASKLAGGSTGELFF. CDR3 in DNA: TGTGCCAGCAAGCTAGCGGGAGGGTCGACCGGGGAGCTGTTTTTT.

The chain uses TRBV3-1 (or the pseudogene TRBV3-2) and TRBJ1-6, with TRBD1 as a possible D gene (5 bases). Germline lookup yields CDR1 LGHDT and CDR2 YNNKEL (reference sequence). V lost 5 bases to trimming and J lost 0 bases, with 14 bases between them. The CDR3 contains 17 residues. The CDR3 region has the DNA TGTGCCAGCAGCTCCCGACAGCGTAGCTCCTATAATTCACCCCTCCACTTT. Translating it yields CASSSRQRSSYNSPLHF.

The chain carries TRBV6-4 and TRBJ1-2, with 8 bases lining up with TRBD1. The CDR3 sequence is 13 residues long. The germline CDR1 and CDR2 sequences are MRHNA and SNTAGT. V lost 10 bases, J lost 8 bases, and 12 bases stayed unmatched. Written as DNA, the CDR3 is TGTGCCAAACCGGGATCACAGGGGGGCGGCTACACCTTC. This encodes CAKPGSQGGGYTF.

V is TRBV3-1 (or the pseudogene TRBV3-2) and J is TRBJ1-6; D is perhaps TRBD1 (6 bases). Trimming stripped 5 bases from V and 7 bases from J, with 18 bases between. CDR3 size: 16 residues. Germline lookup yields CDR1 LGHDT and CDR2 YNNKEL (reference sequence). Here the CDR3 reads CASSSGGGSENSPLHF. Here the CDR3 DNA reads TGTGCCAGCAGCTCGGGGGGGGGCAGTGAGAATTCACCCCTCCACTTT.

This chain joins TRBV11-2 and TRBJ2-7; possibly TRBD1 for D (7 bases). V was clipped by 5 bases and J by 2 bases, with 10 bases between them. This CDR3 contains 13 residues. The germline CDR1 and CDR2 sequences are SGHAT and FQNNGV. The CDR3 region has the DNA TGTGCCAGCAGCCAGGGGGGACCCTACGAGCAGTACTTC. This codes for CASSQGGPYEQYF.

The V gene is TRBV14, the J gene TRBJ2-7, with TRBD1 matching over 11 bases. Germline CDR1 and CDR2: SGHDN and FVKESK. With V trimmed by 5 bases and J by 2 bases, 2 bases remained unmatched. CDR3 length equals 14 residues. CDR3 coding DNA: TGTGCCAGCAGCTGGGGACAGGGGGCCTACGAGCAGTACTTC. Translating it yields CASSWGQGAYEQYF.

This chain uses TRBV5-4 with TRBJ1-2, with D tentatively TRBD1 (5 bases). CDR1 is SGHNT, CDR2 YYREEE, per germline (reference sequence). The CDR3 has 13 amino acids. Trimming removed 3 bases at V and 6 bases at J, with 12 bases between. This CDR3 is CASSYRGANGYTF. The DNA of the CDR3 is TGTGCCAGCAGCTACCGCGGGGCAAATGGCTACACCTTC.

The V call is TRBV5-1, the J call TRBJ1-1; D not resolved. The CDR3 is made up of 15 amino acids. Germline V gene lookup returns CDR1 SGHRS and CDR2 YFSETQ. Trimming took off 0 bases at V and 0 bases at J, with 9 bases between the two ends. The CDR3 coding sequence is TGCGCCAGCAGCTTGGGTCACAGCATGAACACTGAAGCTTTCTTT. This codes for CASSLGHSMNTEAFF. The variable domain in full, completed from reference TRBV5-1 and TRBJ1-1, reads KAGVTQTPRYLIKTRGQQVTLSCSPISGHRSVSWYQQTPGQGLQFLFEYFSETQRNKGNFPGRFSGRQFSNSRSEMNVSTLELGDSALYLCASSLGHSMNTEAFFGQGTRLTVV.

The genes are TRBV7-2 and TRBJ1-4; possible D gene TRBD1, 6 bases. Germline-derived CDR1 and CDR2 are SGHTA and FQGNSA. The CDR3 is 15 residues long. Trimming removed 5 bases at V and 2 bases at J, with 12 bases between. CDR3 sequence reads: CASSRLQGTNEKLFF. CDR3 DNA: TGTGCCAGCAGCCGCCTACAGGGTACTAATGAAAAACTGTTTTTT.

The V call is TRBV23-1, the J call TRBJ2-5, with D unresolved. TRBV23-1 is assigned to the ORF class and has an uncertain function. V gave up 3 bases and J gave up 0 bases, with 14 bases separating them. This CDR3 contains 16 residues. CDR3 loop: CASSHIVGQYQETQYF. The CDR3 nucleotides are TGCGCCAGCAGTCATATTGTTGGCCAGTACCAAGAGACCCAGTACTTC.

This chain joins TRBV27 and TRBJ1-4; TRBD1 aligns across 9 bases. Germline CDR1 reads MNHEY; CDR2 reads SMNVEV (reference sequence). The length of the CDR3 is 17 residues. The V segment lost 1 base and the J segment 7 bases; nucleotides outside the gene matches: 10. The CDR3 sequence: CASSLFGQGKFFEKLFF. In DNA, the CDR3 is TGTGCCAGCAGTTTATTCGGACAGGGGAAGTTTTTTGAAAAACTGTTTTTT.

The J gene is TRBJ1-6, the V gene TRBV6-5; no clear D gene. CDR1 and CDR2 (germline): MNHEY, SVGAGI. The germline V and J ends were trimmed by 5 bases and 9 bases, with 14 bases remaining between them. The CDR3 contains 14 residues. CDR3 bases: TGTGCCAGCAGTATTCGAGACATATCTTCACCCCTCCACTTT. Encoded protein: CASSIRDISSPLHF.

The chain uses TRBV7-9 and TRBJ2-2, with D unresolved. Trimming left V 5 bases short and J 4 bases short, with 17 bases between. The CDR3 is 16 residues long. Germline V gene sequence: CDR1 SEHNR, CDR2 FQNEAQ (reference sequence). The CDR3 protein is CASSEKGGSTTGELFF. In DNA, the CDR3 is TGTGCCAGCAGCGAAAAAGGCGGAAGCACCACCGGGGAGCTGTTTTTT.

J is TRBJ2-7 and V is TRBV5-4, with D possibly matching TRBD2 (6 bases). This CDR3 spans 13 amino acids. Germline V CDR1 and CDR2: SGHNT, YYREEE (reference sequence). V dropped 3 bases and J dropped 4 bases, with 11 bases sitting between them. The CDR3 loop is CASSSGSLYEQYF. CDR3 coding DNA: TGTGCCAGCAGCTCCGGGAGTCTGTACGAGCAGTACTTC.

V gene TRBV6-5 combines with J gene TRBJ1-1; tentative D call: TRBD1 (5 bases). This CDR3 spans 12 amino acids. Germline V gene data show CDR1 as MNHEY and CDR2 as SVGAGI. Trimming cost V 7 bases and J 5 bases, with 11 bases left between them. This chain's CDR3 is CASKRGRTEAFF. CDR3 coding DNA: TGTGCCAGCAAAAGGGGAAGAACTGAAGCTTTCTTT.

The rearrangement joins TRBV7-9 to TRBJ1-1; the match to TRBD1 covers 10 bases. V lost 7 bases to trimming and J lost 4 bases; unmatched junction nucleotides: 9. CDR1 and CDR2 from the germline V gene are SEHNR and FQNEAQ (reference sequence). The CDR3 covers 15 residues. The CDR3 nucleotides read TGTGCCAGCACCTCTCCGGGACAGGGGATCACTGAAGCTTTCTTT. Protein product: CASTSPGQGITEAFF.

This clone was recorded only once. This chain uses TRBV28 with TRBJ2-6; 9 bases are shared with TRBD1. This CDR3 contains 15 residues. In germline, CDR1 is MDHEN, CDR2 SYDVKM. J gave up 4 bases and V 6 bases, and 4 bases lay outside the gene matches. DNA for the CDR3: TGTGCCAGCAGACAGGGGGCAGGAGGGGCCAACGTCCTGACTTTC. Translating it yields CASRQGAGGANVLTF.

CDR3 sequence (DNA): TGTGCCAGTAGACAGGGGGCGAGCTACAATGAGCAGTTCTTC. This codes for CASRQGASYNEQFF. The chain combines TRBV19 with TRBJ2-1; TRBD1 agrees at 9 bases. The V segment lost 6 bases and the J segment 3 bases; nucleotides outside the gene matches: 3. CDR1 is LNHDA and CDR2 is SQIVND in the germline V gene (reference sequence). The CDR3 runs to 14 residues.

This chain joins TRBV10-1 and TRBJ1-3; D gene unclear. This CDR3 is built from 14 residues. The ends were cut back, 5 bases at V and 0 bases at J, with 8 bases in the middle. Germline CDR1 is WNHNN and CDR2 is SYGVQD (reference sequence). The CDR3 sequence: CASSPVSSGNTIYF. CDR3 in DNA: TGCGCCAGCAGTCCGGTGAGCTCTGGAAACACCATATATTTT.

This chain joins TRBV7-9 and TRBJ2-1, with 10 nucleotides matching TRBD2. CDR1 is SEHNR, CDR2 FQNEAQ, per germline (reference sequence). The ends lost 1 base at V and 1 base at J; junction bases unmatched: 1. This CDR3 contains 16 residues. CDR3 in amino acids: CASSLGSGGSYNEQFF. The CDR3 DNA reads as TGTGCCAGCAGCTTAGGTAGCGGGGGGTCCTACAATGAGCAGTTCTTC.

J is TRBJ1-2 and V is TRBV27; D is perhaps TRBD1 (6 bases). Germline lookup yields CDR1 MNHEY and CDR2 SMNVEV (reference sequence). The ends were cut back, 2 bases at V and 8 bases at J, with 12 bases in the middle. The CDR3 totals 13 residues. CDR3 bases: TGTGCCAGCAGTTTAGAACAGGGCGGGGGCTACACCTTC. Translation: CASSLEQGGGYTF.

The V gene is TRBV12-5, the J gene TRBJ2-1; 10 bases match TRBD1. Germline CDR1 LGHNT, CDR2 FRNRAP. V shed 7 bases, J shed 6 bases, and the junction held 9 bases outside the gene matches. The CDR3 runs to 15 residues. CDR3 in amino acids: CASARVGTGVNEQFF. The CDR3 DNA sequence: TGTGCTAGTGCCAGAGTTGGGACAGGGGTCAATGAGCAGTTCTTC.

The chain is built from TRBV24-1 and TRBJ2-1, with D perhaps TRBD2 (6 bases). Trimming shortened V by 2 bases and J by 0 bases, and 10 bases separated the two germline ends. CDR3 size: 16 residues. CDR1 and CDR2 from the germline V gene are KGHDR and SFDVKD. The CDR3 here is CATSDSGVSSYNEQFF. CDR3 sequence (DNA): TGTGCCACCAGTGATTCGGGAGTTAGCTCCTACAATGAGCAGTTCTTC.

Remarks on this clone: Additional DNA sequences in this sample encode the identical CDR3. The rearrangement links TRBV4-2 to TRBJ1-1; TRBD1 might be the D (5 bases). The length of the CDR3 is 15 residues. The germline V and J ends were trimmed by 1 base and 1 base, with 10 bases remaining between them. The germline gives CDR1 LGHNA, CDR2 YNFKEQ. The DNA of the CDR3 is TGTGCCAGCAGCCAAGCTCCGCAGGGGAACACTGAAGCTTTCTTT. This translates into CASSQAPQGNTEAFF.

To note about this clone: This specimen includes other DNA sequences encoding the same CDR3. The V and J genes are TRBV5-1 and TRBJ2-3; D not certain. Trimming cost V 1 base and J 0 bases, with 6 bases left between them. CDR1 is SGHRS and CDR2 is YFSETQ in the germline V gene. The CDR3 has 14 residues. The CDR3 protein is CASSLTGSTDTQYF. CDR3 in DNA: TGCGCCAGCAGCTTGACGGGTAGCACAGATACGCAGTATTTT.

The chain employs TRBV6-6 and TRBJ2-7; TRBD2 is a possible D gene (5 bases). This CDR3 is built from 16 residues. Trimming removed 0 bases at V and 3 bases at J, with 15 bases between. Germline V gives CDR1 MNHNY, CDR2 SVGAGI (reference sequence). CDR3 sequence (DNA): TGTGCCAGCAGTTACTCTTATCTAGCTGCTATCTACGAGCAGTACTTC. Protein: CASSYSYLAAIYEQYF.